The 5 T cell receptor beta chains below were found in one sample sequenced in a study of T cell clusters in autoimmune cytopenias. Multiplex touch-down PCR amplified TRB using TRB-A and TRB-B pools in one tube. Following a re-call of the multiplex PCR reads, TCRdb has one entry per CDR3 protein and lacks DNA. The listing contains some 8,400 distinct CDR3 sequences. TRB was amplified from about 270 ng of peripheral blood genomic DNA per sample. The sequencing input was peripheral blood. These TCRs come from a human donor with an autoimmune cytopenia or autoimmune hepatitis (not recorded which).

This clonotype is called medium-sized based on its frequency. The chain links TRBV6-5 to TRBJ1-2; with no DNA, the TCRdb D assignment of TRBD1 cannot be verified. The CDR3 length is 13 residues. Germline V gene sequence: CDR1 MNHEY, CDR2 SVGAGI. CDR3 sequence reads: CASSYGGGYGYTF.

The CDR3 region is CASSSQGSGELFF. This chain connects TRBV7-2 to TRBJ2-2; the D call of TRBD1 rests on TCRdb alone, since no DNA is present to check it. In germline, CDR1 is SGHTA, CDR2 FQGNSA. The CDR3 sequence is 13 residues long.

According to its frequency, this clonotype is medium-sized (0.01 to 0.1%). The chain links TRBV11-1 to TRBJ2-3; TCRdb's assignment of TRBD1 cannot be checked, as there is no DNA. The CDR3 runs to 17 residues. Germline V gene sequence: CDR1 SGHAT, CDR2 FQDESV (reference sequence). This chain's CDR3 is CASSLNPSGTPRDTQYF.

The chain joins TRBV5-1 to TRBJ2-3; TCRdb gives TRBD1 as the D gene, but with no DNA this cannot be confirmed. The CDR3 is 19 residues long. Germline-derived CDR1 and CDR2 are SGHRS and YFSETQ. This chain's CDR3 is CASSLEAWGNPGGTDTQYF.

This clonotype registers medium-sized (0.01 to 0.1%) by frequency. CDR3 sequence: CASSFNWDSGANVLTF. The chain couples TRBV27 to TRBJ2-6. Per germline, CDR1 MNHEY and CDR2 SMNVEV (reference sequence). The CDR3 has 16 residues.